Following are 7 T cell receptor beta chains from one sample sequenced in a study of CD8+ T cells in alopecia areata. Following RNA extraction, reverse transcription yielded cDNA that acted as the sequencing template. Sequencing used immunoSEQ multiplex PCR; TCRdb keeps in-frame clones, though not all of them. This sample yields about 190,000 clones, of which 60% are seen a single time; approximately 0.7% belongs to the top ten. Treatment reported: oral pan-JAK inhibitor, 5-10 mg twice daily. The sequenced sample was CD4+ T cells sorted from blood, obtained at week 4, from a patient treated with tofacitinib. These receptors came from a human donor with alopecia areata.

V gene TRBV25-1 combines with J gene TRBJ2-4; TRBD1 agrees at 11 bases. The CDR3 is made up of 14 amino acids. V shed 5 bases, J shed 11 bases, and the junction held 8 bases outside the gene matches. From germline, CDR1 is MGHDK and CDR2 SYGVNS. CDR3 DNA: TGTGCCAGCAGTTCCGGGACAGGGGGAAGGCTTCAGTACTTC. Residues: CASSSGTGGRLQYF.

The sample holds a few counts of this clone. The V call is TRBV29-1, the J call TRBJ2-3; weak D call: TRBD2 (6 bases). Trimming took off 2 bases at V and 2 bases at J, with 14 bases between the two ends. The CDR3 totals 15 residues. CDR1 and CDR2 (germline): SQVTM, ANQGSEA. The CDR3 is CSVEPTSGVTDTQYF. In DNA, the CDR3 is TGCAGCGTTGAACCGACTTCGGGAGTCACAGATACGCAGTATTTT.

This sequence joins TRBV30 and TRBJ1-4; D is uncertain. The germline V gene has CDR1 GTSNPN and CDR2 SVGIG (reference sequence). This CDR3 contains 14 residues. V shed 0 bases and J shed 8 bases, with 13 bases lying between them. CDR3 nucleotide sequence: TGTGCCTGGAGTGTCGCGGGGTTTTTAGAAAAACTGTTTTTT. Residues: CAWSVAGFLEKLFF.

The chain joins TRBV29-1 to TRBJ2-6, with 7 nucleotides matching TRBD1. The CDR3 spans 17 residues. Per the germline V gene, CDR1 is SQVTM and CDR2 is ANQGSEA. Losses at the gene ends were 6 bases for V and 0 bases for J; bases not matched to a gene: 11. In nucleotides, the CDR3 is TGCAGCGTGGGACAGACTATTACGCTCTCTGGGGCCAACGTCCTGACTTTC. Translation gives CSVGQTITLSGANVLTF. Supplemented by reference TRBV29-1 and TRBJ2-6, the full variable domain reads SAVISQKPSRDICQRGTSLTIQCQVDSQVTMMFWYRQQPGQSLTLIATANQGSEATYESGFVIDKFPISRPNLTFSTLTVSNMSPEDSSIYLCSVGQTITLSGANVLTFGAGSRLTVL.

The CDR3 DNA reads TGTGCCTGGAGTGAGGTGGGAGACGAGCAGTACTTC. Its protein product is CAWSEVGDEQYF. This sequence joins TRBV30 and TRBJ2-7, with D maybe TRBD2 (5 bases). The ends were cut back, 1 base at V and 5 bases at J, with 9 bases in the middle. CDR1 and CDR2 (germline): GTSNPN, SVGIG (reference sequence). This CDR3 has 12 residues. Supplemented by reference TRBV30 and TRBJ2-7, the full variable domain reads SQTIHQWPATLVQPVGSPLSLECTVEGTSNPNLYWYRQAAGRGLQLLFYSVGIGQISSEVPQNLSASRPQDRQFILSSKKLLLSDSGFYLCAWSEVGDEQYFGPGTRLTVT.

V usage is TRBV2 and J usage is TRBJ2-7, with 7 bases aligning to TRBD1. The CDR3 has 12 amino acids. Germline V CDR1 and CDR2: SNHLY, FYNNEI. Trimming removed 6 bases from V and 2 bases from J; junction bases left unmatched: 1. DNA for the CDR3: TGTGCCAGCAGGCAGGGGGCCTACGAGCAGTACTTC. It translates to CASRQGAYEQYF.

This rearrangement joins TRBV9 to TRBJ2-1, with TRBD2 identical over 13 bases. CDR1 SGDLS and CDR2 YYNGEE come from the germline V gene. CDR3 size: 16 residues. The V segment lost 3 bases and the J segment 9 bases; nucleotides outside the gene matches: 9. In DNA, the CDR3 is TGTGCCAGCAGCGCCGGGACTAGCGGGAAATGGGGTGAGCAGTTCTTC. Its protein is CASSAGTSGKWGEQFF.